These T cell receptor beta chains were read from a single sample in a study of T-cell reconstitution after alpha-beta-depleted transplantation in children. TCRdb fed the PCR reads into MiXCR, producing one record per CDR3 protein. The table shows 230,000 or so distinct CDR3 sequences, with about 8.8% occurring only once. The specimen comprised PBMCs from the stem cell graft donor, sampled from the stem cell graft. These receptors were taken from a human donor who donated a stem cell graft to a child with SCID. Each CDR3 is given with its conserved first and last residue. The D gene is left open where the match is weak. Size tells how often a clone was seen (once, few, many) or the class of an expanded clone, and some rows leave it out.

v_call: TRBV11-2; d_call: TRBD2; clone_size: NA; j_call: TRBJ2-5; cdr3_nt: TGTGCCAGCAGCTTGCGGGGGTCTGACAAAGAGACCCAGTACTTC; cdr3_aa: CASSLRGSDKETQYF
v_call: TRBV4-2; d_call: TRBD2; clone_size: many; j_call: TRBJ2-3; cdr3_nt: TGTGCCAGCAGCCAGGCGACTAGCGGGGGGGGCACAGATACGCAGTATTTT; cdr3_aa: CASSQATSGGGTDTQYF
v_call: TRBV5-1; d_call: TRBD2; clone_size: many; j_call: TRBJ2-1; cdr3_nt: TGCGCCAGCAGCTTGGGGGTTTGGCTAGCGGGGTTCGATGAGCAGTTCTTC; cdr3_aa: CASSLGVWLAGFDEQFF
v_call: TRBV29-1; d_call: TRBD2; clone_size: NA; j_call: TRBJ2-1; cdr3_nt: TGCAGCGTTGAAGGGGCGGGGGACTACAATGAGCAGTTCTTC; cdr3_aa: CSVEGAGDYNEQFF
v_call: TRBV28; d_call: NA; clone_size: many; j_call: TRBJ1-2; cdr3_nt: TGTGCCAGCAGCTCCGACAGGTCGGGGACCTTC; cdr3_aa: CASSSDRSGTF
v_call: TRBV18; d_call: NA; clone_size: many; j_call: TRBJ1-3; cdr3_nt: TGTGCCAGCTCACCAGTCGGGGGCCCTGGAAACACCATATATTTT; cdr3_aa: CASSPVGGPGNTIYF
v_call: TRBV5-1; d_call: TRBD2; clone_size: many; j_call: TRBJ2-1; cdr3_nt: TGCGCCAGCAGCTTGTGGGCTAGCGGGGCCTACAATGAGCAGTTCTTC; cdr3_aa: CASSLWASGAYNEQFF
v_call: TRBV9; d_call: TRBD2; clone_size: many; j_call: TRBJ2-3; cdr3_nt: TGTGCCAGCAGCGTAGGAAGTAGCGGGGCTAGCACAGATACGCAGTATTTT; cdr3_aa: CASSVGSSGASTDTQYF
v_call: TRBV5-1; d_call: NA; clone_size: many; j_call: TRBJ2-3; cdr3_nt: TGCGCCAGCAGCGACTTTCTCGGAGACACAGATACGCAGTATTTT; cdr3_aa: CASSDFLGDTDTQYF
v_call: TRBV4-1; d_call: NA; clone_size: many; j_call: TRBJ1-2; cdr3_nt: TGCGCCAGCAGCCAACCTCTATCGGGTGGCTACACCTTC; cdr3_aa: CASSQPLSGGYTF
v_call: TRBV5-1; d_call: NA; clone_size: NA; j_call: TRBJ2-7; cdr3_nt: TGCGCCAGCAGCGAGGGAACCTCTGGAGAGCAGTACTTC; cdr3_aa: CASSEGTSGEQYF
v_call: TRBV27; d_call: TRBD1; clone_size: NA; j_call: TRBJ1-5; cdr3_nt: TGTGCCAGCACGGCAGGGGGTAGCAATCAGCCCCAGCATTTT; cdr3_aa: CASTAGGSNQPQHF
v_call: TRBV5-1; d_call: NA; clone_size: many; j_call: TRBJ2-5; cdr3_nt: TGCGCCAGCAGCTTGGCCGATACTAGCAAAGAGACCCAGTACTTC; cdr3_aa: CASSLADTSKETQYF
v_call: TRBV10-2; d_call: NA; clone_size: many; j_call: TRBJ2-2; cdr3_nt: TGCGCCAGCAGTGCCCTCAAATCAGGGGGGGGAACCGGGGAGCTGTTTTTT; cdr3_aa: CASSALKSGGGTGELFF
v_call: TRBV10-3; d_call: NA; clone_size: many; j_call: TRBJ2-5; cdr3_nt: TGTGCCATCAGTGATCCTAACCGACAGACAGTTTCTGAGACCCAGTACTTC; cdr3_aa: CAISDPNRQTVSETQYF
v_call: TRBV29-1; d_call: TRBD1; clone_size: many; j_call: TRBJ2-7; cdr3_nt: TGCAGCGTTGCTACAGGGGACCCCTACGAGCAGTACTTC; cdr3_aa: CSVATGDPYEQYF
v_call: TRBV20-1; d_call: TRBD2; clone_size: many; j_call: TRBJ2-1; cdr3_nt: TGCAGTGCTTCATCGCGGGGGGTTTTATTCTTC; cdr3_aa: CSASSRGVLFF
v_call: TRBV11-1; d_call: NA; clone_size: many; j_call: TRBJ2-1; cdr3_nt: TGTGCCAGCAGCCCCAAGGGAGTATACAATGAGCAGTTCTTC; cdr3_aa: CASSPKGVYNEQFF
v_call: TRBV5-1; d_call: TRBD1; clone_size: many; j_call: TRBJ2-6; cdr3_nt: TGCGCCAGCAGCAGAATTACAGGGGGCGCTGGGGCCAACGTCCTGACTTTC; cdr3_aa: CASSRITGGAGANVLTF
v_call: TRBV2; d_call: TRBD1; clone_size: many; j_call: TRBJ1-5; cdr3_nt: TGTGCCAGCAGCACGCAGGGGGGTTATAGCAATCAGCCCCAGCATTTT; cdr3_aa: CASSTQGGYSNQPQHF
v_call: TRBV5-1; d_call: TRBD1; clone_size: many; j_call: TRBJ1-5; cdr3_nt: TGCGCCAGCAGCTTGTTGCCGGGACAGGGGGCATCGATTCGGGATCAGCCCCAGCATTTT; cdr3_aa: CASSLLPGQGASIRDQPQHF
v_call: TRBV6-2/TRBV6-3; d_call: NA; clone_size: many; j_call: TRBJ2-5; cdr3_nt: TGTGCCAGCAGTGACCGAATGACTAGGGGTAAAGAGACCCAGTACTTC; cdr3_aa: CASSDRMTRGKETQYF
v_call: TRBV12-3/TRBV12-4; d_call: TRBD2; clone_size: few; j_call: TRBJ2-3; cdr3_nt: TGTGCCAGCAGTTTATGGGCGGGGGGGATGGGAGATACGCAGTATTTT; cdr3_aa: CASSLWAGGMGDTQYF
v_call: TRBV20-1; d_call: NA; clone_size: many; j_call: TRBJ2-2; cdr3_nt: TGCAGTGCTAGAGCGGCTAGTCTCGGCACCGGGGAGCTGTTTTTT; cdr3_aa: CSARAASLGTGELFF
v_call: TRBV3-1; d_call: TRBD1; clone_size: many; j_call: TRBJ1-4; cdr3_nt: TGTGCCAGCAGCCATAGGACAGGGAATGAAAAACTGTTTTTT; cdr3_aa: CASSHRTGNEKLFF
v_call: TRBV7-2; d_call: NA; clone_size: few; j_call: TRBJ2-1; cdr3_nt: TGTGCCAGCAGCTTTAGGGGGGGGGACGAGCAGTTCTTC; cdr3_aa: CASSFRGGDEQFF
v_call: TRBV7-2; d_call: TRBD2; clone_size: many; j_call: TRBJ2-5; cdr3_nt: TGTGCCAGCAGCAACCAACTAGCGGGGGAGACCCAGTACTTC; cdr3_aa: CASSNQLAGETQYF
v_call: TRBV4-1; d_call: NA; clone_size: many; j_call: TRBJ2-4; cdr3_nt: TGCGCCAGCAGCCAAGATAGGGGGAGTAGAAACATTCAGTACTTC; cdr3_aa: CASSQDRGSRNIQYF
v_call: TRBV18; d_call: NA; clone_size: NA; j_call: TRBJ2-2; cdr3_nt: TGTGCCAGCTCACCACCTTCCAGGGCTCACACCGGGGAGCTGTTTTTT; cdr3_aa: CASSPPSRAHTGELFF
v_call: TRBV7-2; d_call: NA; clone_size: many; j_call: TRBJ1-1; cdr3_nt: TGTGCCAGCAGCTGGACGGTATACACGAACACTGAAGCTTTCTTT; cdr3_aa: CASSWTVYTNTEAFF
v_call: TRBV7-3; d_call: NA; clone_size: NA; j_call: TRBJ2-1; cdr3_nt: TGTGCCAGCAGCTCGTCCGGGACGGACGGCCGGACCTCCTACAATGAGCAGTTCTTC; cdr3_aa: CASSSSGTDGRTSYNEQFF
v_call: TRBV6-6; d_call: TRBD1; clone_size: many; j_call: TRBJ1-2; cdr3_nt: TGTGCCAGCAGTATGGGGGACAGAGTTGGCTACACCTTC; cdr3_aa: CASSMGDRVGYTF
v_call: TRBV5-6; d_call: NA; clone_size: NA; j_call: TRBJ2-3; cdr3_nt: TGTGCCAGCAGCCCGGACTCGGTCTCAGATACGCAGTATTTT; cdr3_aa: CASSPDSVSDTQYF
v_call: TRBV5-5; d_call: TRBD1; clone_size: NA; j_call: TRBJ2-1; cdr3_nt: TGTGCCAGCAGGGGGACAGGGGGCGGAGAGCAGTTCTTC; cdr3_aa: CASRGTGGGEQFF
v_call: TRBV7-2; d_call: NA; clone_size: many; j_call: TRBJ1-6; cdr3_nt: TGTGCCAGCAGCTTACAGGGTGGCGCAGGGGAGTATTCACCCCTCCACTTT; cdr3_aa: CASSLQGGAGEYSPLHF
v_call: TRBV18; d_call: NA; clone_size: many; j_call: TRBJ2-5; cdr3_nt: TGTGCCAGCTCACCACCCGGGAACCAAGAGACCCAGTACTTC; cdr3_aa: CASSPPGNQETQYF
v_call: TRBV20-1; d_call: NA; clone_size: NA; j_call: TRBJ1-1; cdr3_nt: TGCTGTGCTATAGATAGACCTTCTCTGGGGACTGAAGCTTTCTTT; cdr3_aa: CCAIDRPSLGTEAFF
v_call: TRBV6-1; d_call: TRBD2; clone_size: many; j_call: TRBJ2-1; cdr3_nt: TGTGCCAGCAGTGAAGCGGCGGGGGGGCCCAATGAGCAGTTCTTC; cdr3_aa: CASSEAAGGPNEQFF
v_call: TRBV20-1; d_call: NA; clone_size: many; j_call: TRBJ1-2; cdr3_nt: TGCAGTGCTAGAGATAGGAGGGGCGACTATGGCTACACCTTC; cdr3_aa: CSARDRRGDYGYTF
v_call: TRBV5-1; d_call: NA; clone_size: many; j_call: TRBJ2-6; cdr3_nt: TGCGCCAGCAGCTTGGACACCCTCGGGGCCAACGTCCTGACTTTC; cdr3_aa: CASSLDTLGANVLTF
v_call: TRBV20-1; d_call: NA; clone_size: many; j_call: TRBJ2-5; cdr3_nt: TGCAGTGCTAGGTCGATGTCTCCATTCCAAGAGACCCAGTACTTC; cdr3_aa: CSARSMSPFQETQYF
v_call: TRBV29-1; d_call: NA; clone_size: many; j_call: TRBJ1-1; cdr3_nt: TGCAGCGTTGTCAGCTTCACAGGGATGACGACTGAAGCTTTCTTT; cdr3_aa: CSVVSFTGMTTEAFF
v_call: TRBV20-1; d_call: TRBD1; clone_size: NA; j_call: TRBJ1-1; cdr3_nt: TGCAGTGCCACGAAGGGACAGGGATGGCGCACTGAAGCTTTCTTT; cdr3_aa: CSATKGQGWRTEAFF
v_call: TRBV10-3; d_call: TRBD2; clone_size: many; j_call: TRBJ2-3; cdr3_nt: TGTGCCATCTTGGACCCTAGCGGGACTAGCACAGATACGCAGTATTTT; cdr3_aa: CAILDPSGTSTDTQYF
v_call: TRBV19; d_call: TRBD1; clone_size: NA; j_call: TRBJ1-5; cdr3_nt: TGTGCCAGTGCAGATACAGGGGGCTCTAATCAGCCCCAGCATTTT; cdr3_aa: CASADTGGSNQPQHF
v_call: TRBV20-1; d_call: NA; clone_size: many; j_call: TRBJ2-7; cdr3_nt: TGCAGTGCTAGAGATCGGGCCCGCCTAGGGCAGTACTTC; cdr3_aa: CSARDRARLGQYF
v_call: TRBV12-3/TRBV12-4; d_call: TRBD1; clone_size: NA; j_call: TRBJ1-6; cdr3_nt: TGTGCCAGCAGCGCCCTCGACAGGGGGCCTTCACCCCTCCACTTT; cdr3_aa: CASSALDRGPSPLHF
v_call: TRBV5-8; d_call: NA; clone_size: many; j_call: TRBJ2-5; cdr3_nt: TGTGCCAGCAGCTTCCGACGGTCCAAAGAGACCCAGTACTTC; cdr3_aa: CASSFRRSKETQYF
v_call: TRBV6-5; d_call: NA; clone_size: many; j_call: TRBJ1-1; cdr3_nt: TGTGCCAGCAGTTACGACCCGGTGAACACTGAAGCTTTCTTT; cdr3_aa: CASSYDPVNTEAFF
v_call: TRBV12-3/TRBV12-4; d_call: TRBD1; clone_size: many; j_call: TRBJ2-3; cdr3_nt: TGTGCCAGCAGCCGGGGACAGAGCACAGATACGCAGTATTTT; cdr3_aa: CASSRGQSTDTQYF
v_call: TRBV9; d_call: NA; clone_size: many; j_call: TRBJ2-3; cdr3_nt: TGTGCCAGCCAAATGGTAGCAGATACGCAGTATTTT; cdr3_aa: CASQMVADTQYF
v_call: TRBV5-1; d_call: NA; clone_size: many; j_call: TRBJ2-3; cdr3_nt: TGCGCCAGCAGCTTCGGCGATTTTGCAGATACGCAGTATTTT; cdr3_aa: CASSFGDFADTQYF
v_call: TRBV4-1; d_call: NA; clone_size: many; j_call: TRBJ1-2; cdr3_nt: TGCGCCACCGGGGAGGGGCCTTCCTATGGCTACACCTTC; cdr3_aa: CATGEGPSYGYTF
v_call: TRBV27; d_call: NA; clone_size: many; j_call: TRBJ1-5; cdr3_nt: TGTGCCAGCAGTTTCTGGGACCGCAATCAGCCCCAGCATTTT; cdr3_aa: CASSFWDRNQPQHF
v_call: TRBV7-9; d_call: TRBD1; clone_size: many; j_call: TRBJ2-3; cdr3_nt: TGTGCCAGCAGCTTGGGTAGGGGGCTATTAGATACGCAGTATTTT; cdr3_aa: CASSLGRGLLDTQYF
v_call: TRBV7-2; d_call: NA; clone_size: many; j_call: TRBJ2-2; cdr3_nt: TGTGCCAGCAGCTTAGGGCGGGCCCCGTTCCCCGGGGAGCTGTTTTTT; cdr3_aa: CASSLGRAPFPGELFF
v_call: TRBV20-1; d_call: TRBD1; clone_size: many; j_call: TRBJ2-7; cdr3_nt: TGCAGTGCTAGAGCGGGACAGGGGGCGGGCGAGCAGTACTTC; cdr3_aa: CSARAGQGAGEQYF
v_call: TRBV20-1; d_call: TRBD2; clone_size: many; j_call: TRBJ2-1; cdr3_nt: TGCAGTGCTAGAAGAAGAGGCGGGGGGGCCGATGAGCAGTTCTTC; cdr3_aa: CSARRRGGGADEQFF
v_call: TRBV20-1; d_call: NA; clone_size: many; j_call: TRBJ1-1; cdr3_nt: TGCAGTGCCCAAGATCCGCGACCTATCCTAAACACTGAAGCTTTCTTT; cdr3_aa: CSAQDPRPILNTEAFF
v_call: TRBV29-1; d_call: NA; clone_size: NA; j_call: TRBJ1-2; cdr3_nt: TGCAGCGTTGAAGGACTACAGGCCTATGGCTACACCTTC; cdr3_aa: CSVEGLQAYGYTF